These T cell receptor beta chains were read from a single sample in a study of PD-L1 blockade in urothelial cancer. Some clones are missing from TCRdb's copy, which holds only in-frame ones; the method was immunoSEQ multiplex PCR. The sample consists of about 130,000 clones, about 84% of them appearing once. The material was PBMCs, obtained around atezolizumab (anti-PD-L1) treatment. Receptors were obtained from a man aged 50 to 60 with urothelial cancer. Both conserved end residues are part of each CDR3. Fields, in order: clone size, D gene, J gene, V gene, CDR3 DNA, CDR3 protein. The D gene is left open where the match is weak. Where a row states a size, it is once, few, many or the class of an expanded clone; other rows omit it.

. TRBD1 TRBJ2-3 TRBV28 TGTGCCAGCACCCAGGGGACAGGTTACACAGATACGCAGTATTTT CASTQGTGYTDTQYF
. TRBD1 TRBJ2-3 TRBV30 TGTGCCTGGGGACAGGGGAGAACAGATACGCAGTATTTT CAWGQGRTDTQYF
. TRBD2 TRBJ2-3 TRBV11-2 TGTGCCAGCAGCCCCGCTTGGGTAGCGGGCCGCACAGATACGCAGTATTTT CASSPAWVAGRTDTQYF
. TRBD1 TRBJ2-2 TRBV4-1 TGCGCCAGCAGCCAACCAGGGACAGGGGCGGGCACCGGGGAGCTGTTTTTT CASSQPGTGAGTGELFF
once . TRBJ2-3 TRBV6-5 TGTGCCAGCCGTTATACAGGAAACACAGATACGCAGTATTTT CASRYTGNTDTQYF
once . TRBJ2-1 TRBV5-4 TGTGCCAGCAGCGTTCAGGGGAACTACAATGAGCAGTTCTTC CASSVQGNYNEQFF
. . TRBJ2-4 TRBV21-1 TGTGCCAGCAGAGCAAAGGGACAGGGAAAAAACATTCAGTACTTC CASRAKGQGKNIQYF
. TRBD1 TRBJ1-5 TRBV2 TGTGCCAGCAGTGAAGGCAGGGGGCAGGGGCAGCCCCAGCATTTT CASSEGRGQGQPQHF
. TRBD2 TRBJ2-3 TRBV15 TGTGCCACCAGCCCAAAAGGCGGACTAGCGGGGAGGATGGGGGGAGATACGCAGTATTTT CATSPKGGLAGRMGGDTQYF
. TRBD1 TRBJ2-3 TRBV7-2 TGTGCCAGCAGCCAGGACAGGGGGCCAGATACGCAGTATTTT CASSQDRGPDTQYF
once . TRBJ2-5 TRBV15 TGTGCCACCAGCACCAGAACCCTAGCAGACTCGTGGCAAGAGACCCAGTACTTC CATSTRTLADSWQETQYF
. . TRBJ1-1 TRBV28 TGTGCCAGCAGCAAAGAGAGGAACACTGAAGCTTTCTTT CASSKERNTEAFF
once . TRBJ2-1 TRBV27 TGTGCCAGCAGTTTAGGGGCGGGACTCTACAATGAGCAGTTCTTC CASSLGAGLYNEQFF
. TRBD1 TRBJ1-1 TRBV4-1 TGCGCCAGCGCTTATGACAGGGCGAACACTGAAGCTTTCTTT CASAYDRANTEAFF
. . TRBJ1-1 TRBV7-2 TGTGCCAGCAGCGCGGGACTACTGAACACTGAAGCTTTCTTT CASSAGLLNTEAFF
. . TRBJ1-1 TRBV18 TGTGCCAGCTCAGGAGGGTTGAACACTGAAGCTTTCTTT CASSGGLNTEAFF
once TRBD1 TRBJ2-7 TRBV28 TGTGCCAGCGCGACAAGAGGAGACAGGGGGTACGAGCAGTACTTC CASATRGDRGYEQYF
. . TRBJ2-7 TRBV30 TGTGCCGGAGACCTAGGAGGGGCTAGCGAGCAGTACTTC CAGDLGGASEQYF
. TRBD2 TRBJ2-3 TRBV11-3 TGTGCCAGCAGCTTAGCGGGAGGGCCCTATACGCAGTATTTT CASSLAGGPYTQYF
. TRBD2 TRBJ2-5 TRBV7-2 TGTGCCAGCAGCTTAAAGTTGAGTGGCGGGAGGGACGGGACCCAGTACTTC CASSLKLSGGRDGTQYF
. . TRBJ1-2 TRBV27 TGTGCCAGCAGCAACCGGCAGGGCTACTATGGCTACACCTTC CASSNRQGYYGYTF
. TRBD1 TRBJ2-2 TRBV5-1 TGCGCCAGCAGCCCACACCCCGGGACAGGCAACACCGGGGAGCTGTTTTTT CASSPHPGTGNTGELFF
. . TRBJ1-1 TRBV28 TGTGCCAGCAGAGCAGGGGAAAACACTGAAGCTTTCTTT CASRAGENTEAFF
. . TRBJ1-1 TRBV18 TGTGCCAGCTCACGGGATATACTGGGGGCGGTGCCTGAAGCTTTCTTT CASSRDILGAVPEAFF
. TRBD2 TRBJ2-3 TRBV5-1 TGCGCCAGCAGCTGGCAACTAGCGGGGGGCACAGATACGCAGTATTTT CASSWQLAGGTDTQYF
. TRBD2 TRBJ2-1 TRBV19 TGTGCCAGTAGTCCCCGGACTAGCGGGTTCCTCTACAATGAGCAGTTCTTC CASSPRTSGFLYNEQFF
few TRBD2 TRBJ2-7 TRBV6-1 TGTGCCAGCAGAGCGGGGCGGGGGGAGCAGTACTTC CASRAGRGEQYF
. . TRBJ2-2 TRBV15 TGTGCCACCAGCAGAGATCGTTTGGCGGGGGGGGAGCTGTTTTTT CATSRDRLAGGELFF
. . TRBJ2-7 TRBV5-1 TGCGCCAGCAGCTTGGCAGCAGGGAACTACGAGCAGTACTTC CASSLAAGNYEQYF
. . TRBJ2-7 TRBV11-1 TGTGCCAGCAGCTTATCCACCGGGAGTGCGTACGAGCAGTACTTC CASSLSTGSAYEQYF
. TRBD1 TRBJ1-2 TRBV6-6 TGTGCCAGCAGTACAGGGGCGACGGACTATGGCTACACCTTC CASSTGATDYGYTF
once TRBD1 TRBJ1-2 TRBV5-1 TGCGCCAGCAGCGAACCACACAGGGGGCCGGATGGCTACACCTTC CASSEPHRGPDGYTF
. TRBD2 TRBJ2-1 TRBV7-9 TGTGCCGGAGACTTAGCGGGAATCTACAATGAGCAGTTCTTC CAGDLAGIYNEQFF
. TRBD2 TRBJ2-5 TRBV6-6 TGTGCCACCGGACTAGCTGAGACCCAGTACTTC CATGLAETQYF
few TRBD1 TRBJ2-7 TRBV5-1 TGCGCCAGCAGCTTGTCCGGGACAGGGTCGCGGGAGCAGTACTTC CASSLSGTGSREQYF
. TRBD2 TRBJ2-7 TRBV29-1 TGCAGCGTCGGACTAGCGGGGAACTACGAGCAGTACTTC CSVGLAGNYEQYF
. . TRBJ2-1 TRBV5-1 TGCGCCAGCAGCCAAACGAGGGACAATGAGCAGTTCTTC CASSQTRDNEQFF
. . TRBJ1-6 TRBV4-1 TGCGCCAGCAGCCAAGCGGACAGAGGCTATAATTCACCCCTCCACTTT CASSQADRGYNSPLHF
. TRBD1 TRBJ2-7 TRBV27 TGTGCCAGCAGTTACAGGGGGTCGGGTGAGCAGTACTTC CASSYRGSGEQYF
. TRBD2 TRBJ2-7 TRBV28 TGTGCCAGCAGTGTTTTAGCGGGAGGAAAGGTCCACGAGCAGTACTTC CASSVLAGGKVHEQYF
. . TRBJ1-1 TRBV6-6 TGTGCCAGCAGTTACGCACAGTGGGACACTGAAGCTTTCTTT CASSYAQWDTEAFF
. TRBD1 TRBJ1-5 TRBV28 TGTGCCAGCAGAACAGGGGGCAATCAGCCCCAGCATTTT CASRTGGNQPQHF
. . TRBJ1-5 TRBV21-1 TGTGCCAGCAGCAAATGTGGCAGGGGGACCAATCAGCCCCAGCATTTT CASSKCGRGTNQPQHF